This T cell receptor beta chain was profiled in a study of T cell responses to AZD1222 COVID-19 vaccine. Whole-study findings and limits: Spike was spanned by vaccine-associated CD4 TCRs, which were dominant at 160-218 and 743-854. Two AZD1222 administrations were followed by greater Spike-specific TCR breadth and depth. Most donors were white British and more were female, and clonal diversity was possibly underestimated.

This clone appeared a single time. What it recognizes is unknown. Clones were sequenced by immunoSEQ multiplex PCR, and TCRdb holds only the in-frame ones, with some missing. The sample lists 70,000 to 95,000 clones; roughly 90% were seen once. This CDR3 spans 16 amino acids. Trimming removed 3 bases from V and 9 bases from J; junction bases left unmatched: 11. The germline CDR1 and CDR2 sequences are SEHNR and FQNEAQ (reference sequence). The gene calls are TRBV7-9 and TRBJ2-1; 10 nucleotides align to TRBD1. The sample was peripheral blood, taken on day 0 of MenACWY control vaccination. The clonotype was recovered from an adult in good health. CDR3 DNA sequence: TGTGCCAGCAGCTTCATGTTAGGACAGGGGGAGTCTGAGCAGTTCTTC. This gives the protein CASSFMLGQGESEQFF.